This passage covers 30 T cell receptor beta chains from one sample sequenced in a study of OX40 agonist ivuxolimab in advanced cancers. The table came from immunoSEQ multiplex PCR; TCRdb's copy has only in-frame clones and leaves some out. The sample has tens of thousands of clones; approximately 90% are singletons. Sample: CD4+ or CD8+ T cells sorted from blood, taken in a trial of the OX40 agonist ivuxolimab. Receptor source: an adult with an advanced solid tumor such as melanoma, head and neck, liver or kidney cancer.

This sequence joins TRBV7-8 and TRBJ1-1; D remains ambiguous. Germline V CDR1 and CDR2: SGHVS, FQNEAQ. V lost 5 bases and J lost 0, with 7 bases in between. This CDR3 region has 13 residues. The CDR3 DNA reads TGTGCCAGCAGCGTTACACTGAACACTGAAGCTTTCTTT. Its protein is CASSVTLNTEAFF.

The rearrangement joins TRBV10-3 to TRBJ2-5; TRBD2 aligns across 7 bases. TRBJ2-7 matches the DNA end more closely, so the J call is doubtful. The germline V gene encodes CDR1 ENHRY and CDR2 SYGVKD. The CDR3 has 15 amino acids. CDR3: CATWGGGSHSYEQYF. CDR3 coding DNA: TGTGCCACCTGGGGAGGCGGGAGCCACTCCTACGAGCAGTACTTC.

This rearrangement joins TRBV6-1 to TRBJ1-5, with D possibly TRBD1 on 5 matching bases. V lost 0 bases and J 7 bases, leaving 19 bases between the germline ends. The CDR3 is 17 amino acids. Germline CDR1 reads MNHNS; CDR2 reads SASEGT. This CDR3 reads CASSEAPWDARVQPQHF. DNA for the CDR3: TGTGCCAGCAGTGAAGCGCCGTGGGACGCACGAGTCCAGCCCCAGCATTTT.

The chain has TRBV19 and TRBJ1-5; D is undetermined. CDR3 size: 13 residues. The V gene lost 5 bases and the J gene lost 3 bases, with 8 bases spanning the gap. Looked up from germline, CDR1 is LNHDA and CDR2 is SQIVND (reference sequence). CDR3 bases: TGTGCCAGTAGTTCGCGGGTCAATCAGCCCCAGCATTTT. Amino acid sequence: CASSSRVNQPQHF.

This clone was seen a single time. The DNA of the CDR3 is TGTGCCAGCATGAGCGGCAACACCGGGGAGCTGTTTTTT. This gives the protein CASMSGNTGELFF. This sequence joins TRBV7-8 and TRBJ2-2, with D tentatively TRBD2 (5 bases). Trimming removed 7 bases at V and 2 bases at J, with 8 bases between. CDR1 is SGHVS, CDR2 FQNEAQ, per germline. The CDR3 totals 13 residues.

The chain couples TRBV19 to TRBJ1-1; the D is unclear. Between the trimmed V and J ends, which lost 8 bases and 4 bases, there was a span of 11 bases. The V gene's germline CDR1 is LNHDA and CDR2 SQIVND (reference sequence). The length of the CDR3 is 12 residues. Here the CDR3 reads CASSFLGTEAFF. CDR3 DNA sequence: TGTGCCAGTTCCTTTTTGGGCACTGAAGCTTTCTTT.

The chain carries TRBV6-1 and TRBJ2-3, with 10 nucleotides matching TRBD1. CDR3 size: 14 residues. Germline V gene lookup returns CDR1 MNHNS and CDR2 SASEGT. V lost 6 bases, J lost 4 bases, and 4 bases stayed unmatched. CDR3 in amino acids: CASRPGQGPDTQYF. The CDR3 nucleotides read TGTGCCAGCAGGCCGGGACAGGGGCCAGATACGCAGTATTTT.

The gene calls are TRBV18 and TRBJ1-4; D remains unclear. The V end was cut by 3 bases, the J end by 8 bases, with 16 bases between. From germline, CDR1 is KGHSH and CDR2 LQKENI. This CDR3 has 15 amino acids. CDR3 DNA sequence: TGTGCCAGCTCACCGCCAGGTTCGGGAGGAGAAAAACTGTTTTTT. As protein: CASSPPGSGGEKLFF.

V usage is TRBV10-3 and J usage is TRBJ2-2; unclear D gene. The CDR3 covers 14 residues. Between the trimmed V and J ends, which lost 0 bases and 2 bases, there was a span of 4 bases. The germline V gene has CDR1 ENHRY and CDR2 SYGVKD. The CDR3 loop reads CAISESGNTGELFF. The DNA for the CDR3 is TGTGCCATCAGTGAGTCGGGAAACACCGGGGAGCTGTTTTTT.

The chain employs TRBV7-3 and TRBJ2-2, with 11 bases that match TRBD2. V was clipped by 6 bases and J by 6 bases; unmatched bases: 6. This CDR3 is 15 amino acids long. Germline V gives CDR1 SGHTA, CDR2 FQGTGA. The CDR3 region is CASRPDSGRAGELFF. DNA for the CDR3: TGTGCCAGCAGACCAGATAGCGGGAGGGCCGGGGAGCTGTTTTTT.

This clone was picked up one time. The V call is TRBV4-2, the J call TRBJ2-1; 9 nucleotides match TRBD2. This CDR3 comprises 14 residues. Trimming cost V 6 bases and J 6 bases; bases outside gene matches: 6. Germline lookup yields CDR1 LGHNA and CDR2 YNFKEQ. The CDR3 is CASSPSGTSNEQFF. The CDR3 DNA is TGTGCCAGCAGTCCTAGCGGGACTAGCAATGAGCAGTTCTTC.

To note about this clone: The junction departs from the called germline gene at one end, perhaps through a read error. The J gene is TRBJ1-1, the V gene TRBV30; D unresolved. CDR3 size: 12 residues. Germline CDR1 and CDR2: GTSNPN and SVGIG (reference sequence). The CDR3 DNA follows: TGTGCCTGGAGAGTTGGAAATCGCCGGGAGATCTTT. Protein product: CAWRVGNRREIF. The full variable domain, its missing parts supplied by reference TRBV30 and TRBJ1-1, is SQTIHQWPATLVQPVGSPLSLECTVEGTSNPNLYWYRQAAGRGLQLLFYSVGIGQISSEVPQNLSASRPQDRQFILSSKKLLLSDSGFYLCAWRVGNRREIFGQGTRLTVV.

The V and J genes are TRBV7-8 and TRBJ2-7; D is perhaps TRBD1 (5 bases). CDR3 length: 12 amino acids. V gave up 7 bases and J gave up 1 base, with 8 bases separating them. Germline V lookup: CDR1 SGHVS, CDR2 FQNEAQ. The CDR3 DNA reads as TGTGCCAGCACACAGGATTCCTACGAGCAGTACTTC. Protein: CASTQDSYEQYF.

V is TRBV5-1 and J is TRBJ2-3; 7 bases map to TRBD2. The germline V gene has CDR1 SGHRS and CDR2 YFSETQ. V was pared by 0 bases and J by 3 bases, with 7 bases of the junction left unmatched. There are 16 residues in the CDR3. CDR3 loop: CASSLAGSGNTDTQYF. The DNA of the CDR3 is TGCGCCAGCAGCTTGGCGGGAAGCGGGAATACAGATACGCAGTATTTT. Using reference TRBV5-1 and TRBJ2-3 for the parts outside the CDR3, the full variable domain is KAGVTQTPRYLIKTRGQQVTLSCSPISGHRSVSWYQQTPGQGLQFLFEYFSETQRNKGNFPGRFSGRQFSNSRSEMNVSTLELGDSALYLCASSLAGSGNTDTQYFGPGTRLTVL.

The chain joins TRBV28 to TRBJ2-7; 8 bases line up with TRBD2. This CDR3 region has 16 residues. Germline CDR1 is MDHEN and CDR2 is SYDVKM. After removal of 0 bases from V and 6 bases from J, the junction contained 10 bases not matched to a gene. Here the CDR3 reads CASSLWGGTSGSEQYF. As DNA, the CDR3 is TGTGCCAGCAGTTTATGGGGCGGGACAAGCGGGAGCGAGCAGTACTTC.

CDR3 sequence reads: CASIGQKGGQPQHF. The DNA for the CDR3 is TGTGCCAGCATCGGTCAGAAGGGGGGTCAGCCCCAGCATTTT. The J gene is TRBJ1-5, the V gene TRBV2; TRBD1 is a possible D gene (6 bases). In germline, CDR1 is SNHLY, CDR2 FYNNEI. The V end was cut by 7 bases, the J end by 6 bases, with 16 bases between. CDR3 length: 14 residues. The variable domain in full, completed from reference TRBV2 and TRBJ1-5, reads EPEVTQTPSHQVTQMGQEVILRCVPISNHLYFYWYRQILGQKVEFLVSFYNNEISEKSEIFDDQFSVERPDGSNFTLKIRSTKLEDSAMYFCASIGQKGGQPQHFGDGTRLSIL.

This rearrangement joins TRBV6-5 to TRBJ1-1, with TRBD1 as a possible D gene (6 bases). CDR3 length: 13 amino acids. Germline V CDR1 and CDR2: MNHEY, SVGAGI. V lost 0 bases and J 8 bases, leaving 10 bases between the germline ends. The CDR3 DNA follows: TGTGCCAGCAGTTACTCGGACAGAAGGGAAGCTTTCTTT. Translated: CASSYSDRREAFF.

The CDR3 reads CATKVAGTDTQYF. The CDR3 DNA reads TGTGCCACCAAGGTAGCGGGCACAGATACGCAGTATTTT. V gene TRBV7-9 combines with J gene TRBJ2-3; possible D gene TRBD2, 6 bases. V lost 10 bases and J lost 1, with 12 bases in between. The CDR3 spans 13 residues. In germline, CDR1 is SEHNR, CDR2 FQNEAQ (reference sequence).

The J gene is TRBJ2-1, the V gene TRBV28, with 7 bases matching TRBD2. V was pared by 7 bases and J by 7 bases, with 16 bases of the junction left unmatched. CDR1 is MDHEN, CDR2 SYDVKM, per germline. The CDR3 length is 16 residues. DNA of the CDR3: TGTGCCAGCACTCAAGGGATTGCGGGAGATGGGAATGAGCAGTTCTTC. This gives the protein CASTQGIAGDGNEQFF.

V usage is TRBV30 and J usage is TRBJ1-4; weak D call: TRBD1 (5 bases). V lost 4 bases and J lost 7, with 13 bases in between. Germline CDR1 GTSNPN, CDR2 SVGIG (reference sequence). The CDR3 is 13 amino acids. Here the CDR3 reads CAWKFRVGEKLFF. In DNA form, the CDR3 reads TGTGCCTGGAAGTTCAGGGTTGGTGAAAAACTGTTTTTT. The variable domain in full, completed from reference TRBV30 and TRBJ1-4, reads SQTIHQWPATLVQPVGSPLSLECTVEGTSNPNLYWYRQAAGRGLQLLFYSVGIGQISSEVPQNLSASRPQDRQFILSSKKLLLSDSGFYLCAWKFRVGEKLFFGSGTQLSVL.

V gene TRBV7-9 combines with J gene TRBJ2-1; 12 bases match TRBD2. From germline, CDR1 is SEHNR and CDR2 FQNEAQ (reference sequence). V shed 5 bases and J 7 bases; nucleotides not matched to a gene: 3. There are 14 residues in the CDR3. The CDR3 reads CASSQTSGSNEQFF. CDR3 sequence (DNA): TGTGCCAGCAGCCAGACTAGCGGGAGTAATGAGCAGTTCTTC.

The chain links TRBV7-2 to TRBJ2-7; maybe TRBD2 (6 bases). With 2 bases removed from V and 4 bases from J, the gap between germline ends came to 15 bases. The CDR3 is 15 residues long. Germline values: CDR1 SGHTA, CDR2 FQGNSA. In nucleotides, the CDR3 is TGTGCCAGCAGCTTAAAAAGCGGGCCTACGTACGAGCAGTACTTC. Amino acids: CASSLKSGPTYEQYF.

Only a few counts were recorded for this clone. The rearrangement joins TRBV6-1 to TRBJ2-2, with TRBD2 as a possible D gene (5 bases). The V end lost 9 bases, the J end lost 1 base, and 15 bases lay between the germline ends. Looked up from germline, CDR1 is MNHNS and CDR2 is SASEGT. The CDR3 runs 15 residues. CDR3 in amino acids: CASMDSGLNTGELFF. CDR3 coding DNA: TGTGCCAGTATGGACTCGGGGTTGAACACCGGGGAGCTGTTTTTT.

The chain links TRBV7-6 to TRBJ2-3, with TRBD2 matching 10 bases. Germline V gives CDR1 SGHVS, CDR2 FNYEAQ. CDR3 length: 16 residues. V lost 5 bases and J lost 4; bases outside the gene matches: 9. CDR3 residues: CASSTSSGSFADTQYF. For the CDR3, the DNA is TGTGCCAGCAGCACTTCTAGCGGGAGTTTTGCAGATACGCAGTATTTT.

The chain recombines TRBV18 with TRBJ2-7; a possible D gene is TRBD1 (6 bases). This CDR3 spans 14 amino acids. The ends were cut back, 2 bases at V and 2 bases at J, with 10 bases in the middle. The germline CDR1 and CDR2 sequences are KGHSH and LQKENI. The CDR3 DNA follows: TGTGCCAGCTCACCATCGGACAGCGCCTACGAGCAGTACTTC. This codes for CASSPSDSAYEQYF.

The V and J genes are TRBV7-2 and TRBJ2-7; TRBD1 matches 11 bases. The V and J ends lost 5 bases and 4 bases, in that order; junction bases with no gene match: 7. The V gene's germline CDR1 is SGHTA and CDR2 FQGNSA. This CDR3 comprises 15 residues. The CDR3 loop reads CASSRLGTGGYEQYF. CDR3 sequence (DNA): TGTGCCAGCAGCCGACTAGGGACAGGGGGGTACGAGCAGTACTTC.

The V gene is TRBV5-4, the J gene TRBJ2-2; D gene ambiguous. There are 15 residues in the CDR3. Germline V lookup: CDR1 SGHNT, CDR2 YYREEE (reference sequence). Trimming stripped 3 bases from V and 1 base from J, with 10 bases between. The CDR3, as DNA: TGTGCCAGCAGCTGGCTCATCGAGAACACCGGGGAGCTGTTTTTT. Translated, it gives CASSWLIENTGELFF.

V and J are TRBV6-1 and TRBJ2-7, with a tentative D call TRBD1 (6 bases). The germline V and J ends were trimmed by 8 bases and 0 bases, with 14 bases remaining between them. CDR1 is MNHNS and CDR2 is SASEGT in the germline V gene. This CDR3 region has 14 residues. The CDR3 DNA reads TGTGCCAGCGACAGCAGGGGTGACTCCTACGAGCAGTACTTC. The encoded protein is CASDSRGDSYEQYF.

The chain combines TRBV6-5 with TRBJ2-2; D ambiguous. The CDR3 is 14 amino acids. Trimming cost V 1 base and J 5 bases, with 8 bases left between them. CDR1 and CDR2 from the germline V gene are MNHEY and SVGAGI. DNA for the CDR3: TGTGCCAGCAGTTACTGGGTGGGAACCGGGGAGCTGTTTTTT. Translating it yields CASSYWVGTGELFF.

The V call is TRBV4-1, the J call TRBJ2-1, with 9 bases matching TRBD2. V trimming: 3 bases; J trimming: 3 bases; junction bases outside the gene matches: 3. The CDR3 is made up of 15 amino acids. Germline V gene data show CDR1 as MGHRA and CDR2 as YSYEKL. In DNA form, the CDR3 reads TGCGCCAGCAGCCAGTCTAGCGGGGACTACAATGAGCAGTTCTTC. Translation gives CASSQSSGDYNEQFF.